Below, one TCR beta chain is given with its context. V gave up 6 bases and J gave up 9 bases; unmatched junction bases: 15. The germline gives CDR1 SGHVS, CDR2 FQNEAQ. This CDR3 is built from 17 residues. The protocol was immunoSEQ multiplex PCR, while the TCRdb copy is restricted to in-frame clones and leaves out a portion. Of 1 million to 1.3 million clones listed, about 84% are singletons. This sample was included in a study of shared clonotypes between healthy human individuals. The chain has TRBV7-8 and TRBJ2-1; 12 nucleotides align to TRBD1. This receptor was taken from a man younger than 35 in good health. Some clones in this sample may be carry-over from other donors' samples. Sequencing was carried out using memory CD4+ T cells from PBMCs. Regarding subset: CD45RA-negative fraction. CDR3 in DNA: TGTGCCAGCAGAGAGGTGTACCGGGACAGGGGGCAAAGTGAGCAGTTCTTC. Its translation is CASREVYRDRGQSEQFF.